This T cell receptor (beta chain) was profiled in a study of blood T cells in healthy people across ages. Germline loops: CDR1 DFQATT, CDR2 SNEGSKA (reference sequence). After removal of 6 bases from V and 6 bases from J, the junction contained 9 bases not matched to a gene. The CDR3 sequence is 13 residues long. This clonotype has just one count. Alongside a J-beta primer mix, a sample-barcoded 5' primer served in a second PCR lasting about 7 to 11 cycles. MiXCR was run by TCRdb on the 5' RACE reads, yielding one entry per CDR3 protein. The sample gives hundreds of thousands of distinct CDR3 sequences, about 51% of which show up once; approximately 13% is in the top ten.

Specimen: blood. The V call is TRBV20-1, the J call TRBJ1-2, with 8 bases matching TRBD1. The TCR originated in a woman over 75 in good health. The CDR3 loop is CSAVTRGLNGYTF. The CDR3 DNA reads TGCAGTGCCGTCACCAGGGGGCTAAATGGCTACACCTTC.